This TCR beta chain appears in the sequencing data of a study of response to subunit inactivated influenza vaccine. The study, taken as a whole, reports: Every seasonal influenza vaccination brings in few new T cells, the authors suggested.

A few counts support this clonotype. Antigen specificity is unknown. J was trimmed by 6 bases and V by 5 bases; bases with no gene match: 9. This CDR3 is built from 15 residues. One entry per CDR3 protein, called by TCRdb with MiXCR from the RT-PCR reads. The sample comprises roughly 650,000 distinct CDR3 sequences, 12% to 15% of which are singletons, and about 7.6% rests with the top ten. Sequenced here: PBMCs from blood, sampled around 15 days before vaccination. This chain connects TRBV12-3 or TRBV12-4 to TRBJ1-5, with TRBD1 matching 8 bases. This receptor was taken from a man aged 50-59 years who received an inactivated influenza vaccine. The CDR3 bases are TGTGCCAGCAGTGTGCTTCAGGGGGCAGGTCAGCCCCAGCATTTT. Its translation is CASSVLQGAGQPQHF.